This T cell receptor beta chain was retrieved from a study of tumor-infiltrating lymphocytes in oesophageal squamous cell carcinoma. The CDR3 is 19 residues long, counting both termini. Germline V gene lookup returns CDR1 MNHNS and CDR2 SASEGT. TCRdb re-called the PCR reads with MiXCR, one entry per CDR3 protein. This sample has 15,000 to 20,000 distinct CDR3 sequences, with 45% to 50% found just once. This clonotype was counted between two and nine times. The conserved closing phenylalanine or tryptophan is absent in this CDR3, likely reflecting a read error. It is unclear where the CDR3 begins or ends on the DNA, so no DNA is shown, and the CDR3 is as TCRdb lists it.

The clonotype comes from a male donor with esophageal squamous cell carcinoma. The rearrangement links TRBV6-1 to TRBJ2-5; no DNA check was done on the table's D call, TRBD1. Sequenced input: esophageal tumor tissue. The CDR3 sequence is CASRRGTGGGLGYGYTFGS.